These 22 T cell receptor beta chains came from one sample sequenced in a study of preoperative IRX-2 immunotherapy in early breast cancer. Treatment noted: preoperative locoregional IRX-2 cytokine immunotherapy. Produced via immunoSEQ multiplex PCR; TCRdb's table is partial and in-frame only. The data hold roughly 27,000 clones, with 82% observed a single time. Sampling was performed from a patient treated with IRX-2 immunotherapy. These receptor sequences come from a human donor with breast cancer.

This chain uses TRBV11-3 with TRBJ2-1, with D tentatively TRBD1 or TRBD2 (5 bases each). Germline V gives CDR1 SGHNT, CDR2 YENEEA. Trimming removed 4 bases from V and 6 bases from J, with 13 bases in between. There are 14 residues in the CDR3. This CDR3 reads CASSYDTGGNEQFF. The CDR3 nucleotides are TGTGCCAGCAGCTACGACACAGGAGGCAATGAGCAGTTCTTC.

The chain is built from TRBV6-8 and TRBJ1-1; D is ambiguous. The CDR3 consists of 14 residues. The germline gives CDR1 MNHGY, CDR2 SAAAGT. Trimming left V 7 bases short and J 2 bases short, with 14 bases between. The CDR3 sequence: CASTYSTRNTEAFF. The CDR3 DNA reads as TGTGCCAGCACCTACTCGACACGTAACACTGAAGCTTTCTTT.

V and J are TRBV29-1 and TRBJ1-2, with 8 bases aligning to TRBD1. V lost 4 bases to trimming and J lost 8 bases; unmatched junction nucleotides: 12. Looked up from germline, CDR1 is SQVTM and CDR2 is ANQGSEA. The CDR3 is 14 residues long. CDR3 amino acids: CSVGFASGGGGYTF. CDR3 nucleotide sequence: TGCAGCGTTGGATTCGCGTCAGGGGGCGGGGGCTACACCTTC. Full variable domain (rest looked up from reference TRBV29-1 and TRBJ1-2): SAVISQKPSRDICQRGTSLTIQCQVDSQVTMMFWYRQQPGQSLTLIATANQGSEATYESGFVIDKFPISRPNLTFSTLTVSNMSPEDSSIYLCSVGFASGGGGYTFGSGTRLTVV.

V gene TRBV28 combines with J gene TRBJ1-2; 7 bases are shared with TRBD1. The CDR3 sequence is 15 residues long. CDR1 and CDR2 (germline): MDHEN, SYDVKM. With V trimmed by 4 bases and J by 8 bases, 13 bases remained unmatched. The chain's CDR3 is CASSSSWDSGWGYTF. DNA of the CDR3: TGTGCCAGCAGTTCCTCCTGGGACAGCGGTTGGGGCTACACCTTC.

The J gene is TRBJ2-1, the V gene TRBV1; TRBD2, the table's D call, was not compared with the DNA. TRBV1 is tagged as a pseudogene. The CDR3 runs to 12 residues. This chain's CDR3 is CASSQAHSKQFF. The CDR3 DNA reads as TGCGCCAGCAGCCAAGCCCACTCTAAGCAGTTCTTC.

The J gene is TRBJ2-7, the V gene TRBV30; the D call may be TRBD1 or TRBD2 (5 bases each). The V and J ends lost 3 bases and 6 bases respectively, with 12 bases between them. The CDR3 extends over 12 amino acids. In germline, CDR1 is GTSNPN, CDR2 SVGIG (reference sequence). CDR3 residues: CAWSRLRGEQYF. The CDR3 nucleotides are TGTGCCTGGAGCCGGTTGAGGGGCGAGCAGTACTTC.

This clone has a handful of counts. The chain carries TRBV1 and TRBJ2-3; the table's D call of TRBD1 was not tested on the DNA. TRBV1 is recorded as a pseudogene. This CDR3 contains 14 residues. The CDR3 DNA is TGCGCCAGCAGCCTAGGGGGAGCAGGAGATACGCAGTATTTT. Its protein is CASSLGGAGDTQYF.

The chain couples TRBV11-3 to TRBJ2-4; 11 nucleotides agree with TRBD2. Germline V gene sequence: CDR1 SGHNT, CDR2 YENEEA. The CDR3 is 20 amino acids. V gave up 3 bases and J gave up 1 base; unmatched junction bases: 14. CDR3 residues: CASSFTTGTSGRRAKNIQYF. CDR3 DNA sequence: TGTGCCAGCAGCTTCACGACCGGGACTAGCGGCCGTAGGGCCAAAAACATTCAGTACTTC.

The CDR3 region has the DNA TGTGCCAGCACAGGGACAGGGTTAGTTCAGCCCCAGCATTTT. This gives the protein CASTGTGLVQPQHF. V is TRBV6-7 and J is TRBJ1-5; 9 bases are a match to TRBD1. TRBV6-7 carries the ORF label, with uncertain function. V was clipped by 7 bases and J by 6 bases; unmatched bases: 7. The CDR3 contains 14 residues.

This chain connects TRBV6-8 to TRBJ2-6, with D uncertain. Deletions cut 2 bases from V and 0 bases from J, with 8 bases between. The CDR3 sequence is 16 residues long. Germline V gene sequence: CDR1 MNHGY, CDR2 SAAAGT. CDR3 loop: CASSYGPDSGANVLTF. The CDR3 DNA follows: TGTGCCAGCAGTTACGGGCCTGACTCTGGGGCCAACGTCCTGACTTTC.

As for this clone: One end of the junction does not line up with germline, which may come from a read error. This chain connects TRBV6-8 to TRBJ1-2; D remains unclear. Looked up from germline, CDR1 is MNHGY and CDR2 is SAAAGT. The CDR3 loop spans 14 amino acids. The CDR3 is CAISVEGGNYGYTF. The CDR3 region has the DNA TGTGCCATCAGTGTTGAGGGTGGTAACTATGGCTACACCTTC.

The V and J genes are TRBV7-6 and TRBJ2-1; 13 bases map to TRBD2. Germline loops: CDR1 SGHVS, CDR2 FNYEAQ. The J segment lost 2 bases and the V segment lost 5 bases, leaving 3 bases of the junction unmatched. The CDR3 consists of 16 residues. CDR3 bases: TGTGCCAGCAGCAGGACTAGCGGGGGAACCTACAATGAGCAGTTCTTC. The encoded protein is CASSRTSGGTYNEQFF.

The chain couples TRBV10-3 to TRBJ2-3, with D perhaps matching TRBD1 or TRBD2 (5 bases each). CDR1 is ENHRY, CDR2 SYGVKD, per germline. This CDR3 contains 13 residues. V was trimmed by 2 bases and J by 5 bases, leaving 8 bases between them. This CDR3 is CAISEGAGDTQYF. CDR3 in DNA: TGTGCCATCAGTGAGGGGGCGGGAGATACGCAGTATTTT.

The genes are TRBV15 and TRBJ2-1, with D possibly being TRBD2 (5 bases). V was shortened by 0 bases and J by 9 bases, with 21 bases between the two germline ends. The CDR3 has 17 amino acids. The germline V gene has CDR1 LNHNV and CDR2 YYDKDF (reference sequence). The CDR3 here is CATSRDRASRIRGEQFF. DNA of the CDR3: TGTGCCACCAGCAGAGATCGCGCTAGCAGGATTCGGGGTGAGCAGTTCTTC.

The V and J genes are TRBV11-3 and TRBJ2-5; tentative D call: TRBD2 (5 bases). This CDR3 is built from 14 residues. In germline, CDR1 is SGHNT, CDR2 YENEEA. Trimming stripped 5 bases from V and 0 bases from J, with 10 bases between. The CDR3: CASSPVDYQETQYF. DNA of the CDR3: TGTGCCAGCAGCCCGGTGGACTACCAAGAGACCCAGTACTTC.

The chain couples TRBV6-8 to TRBJ1-2; 9 bases agree with TRBD1. The CDR3 loop spans 12 amino acids. Trimming at V came to 6 bases and at J to 8 bases, leaving 4 bases not matched to a gene. Germline CDR1 and CDR2: MNHGY and SAAAGT. CDR3 in amino acids: CASRQGQGGYTF. CDR3 nucleotides: TGTGCCAGCAGACAGGGACAGGGAGGCTACACCTTC.

The table lists this clone with a count of one. The rearrangement uses TRBV11-3 and TRBJ1-1, with 7 bases fitting TRBD1. The junction had 6 bases not matched to a gene; V was cut back by 5 bases and J by 0 bases. There are 15 residues in the CDR3. In germline, CDR1 is SGHNT, CDR2 YENEEA. The CDR3 protein is CASSLLGTVNTEAFF. In DNA, the CDR3 is TGTGCCAGCAGCCTACTCGGGACAGTGAACACTGAAGCTTTCTTT.

The chain couples TRBV6-8 to TRBJ1-5, with TRBD1 as a possible D gene (5 bases). V was shortened by 9 bases and J by 6 bases, with 30 bases between the two germline ends. The germline V gene encodes CDR1 MNHGY and CDR2 SAAAGT. The CDR3 length is 18 residues. DNA of the CDR3: TGTGCCAGTTCGACCGGGACCTTTGCAGAGACTATTGGTCAGCCCCAGCATTTT. Protein product: CASSTGTFAETIGQPQHF.

This rearrangement joins TRBV11-3 to TRBJ1-1; D is ambiguous. Trimming removed 5 bases from V and 1 base from J, with 11 bases in between. Germline CDR1 is SGHNT and CDR2 is YENEEA. The CDR3 has 14 amino acids. CDR3 sequence: CASSRIVGNTEAFF. CDR3 DNA sequence: TGTGCCAGCAGCCGCATCGTGGGGAACACTGAAGCTTTCTTT. The full variable domain, completed using reference TRBV11-3 and TRBJ1-1, is EAGVVQSPRYKIIEKKQPVAFWCNPISGHNTLYWYLQNLGQGPELLIRYENEEAVDDSQLPKDRFSAERLKGVDSTLKIQPAELGDSAVYLCASSRIVGNTEAFFGQGTRLTVV.

The table lists this clone with a count of one. The rearrangement joins TRBV11-3 to TRBJ2-7; TRBD2 aligns across 14 bases. After removal of 4 bases from V and 2 bases from J, the junction contained 4 bases not matched to a gene. This CDR3 region has 16 residues. Germline lookup yields CDR1 SGHNT and CDR2 YENEEA. CDR3: CASSWTSGGLTYEQYF. The CDR3 DNA sequence: TGTGCCAGCAGCTGGACTAGCGGGGGGCTTACCTACGAGCAGTACTTC. Together with reference TRBV11-3 and TRBJ2-7, the CDR3 gives the full variable domain: EAGVVQSPRYKIIEKKQPVAFWCNPISGHNTLYWYLQNLGQGPELLIRYENEEAVDDSQLPKDRFSAERLKGVDSTLKIQPAELGDSAVYLCASSWTSGGLTYEQYFGPGTRLTVT.

The table lists this clone with a few counts. The V call is TRBV19, the J call TRBJ1-3; D not certain. Germline values: CDR1 LNHDA, CDR2 SQIVND (reference sequence). V shed 3 bases and J shed 0 bases, with 12 bases lying between them. The CDR3 runs 16 residues. The CDR3 bases are TGTGCCAGTAGTATCACATCAGGTTTCTCTGGAAACACCATATATTTT. This gives the protein CASSITSGFSGNTIYF.

The chain couples TRBV28 to TRBJ2-7; 7 bases align to TRBD2. Trimming took 7 bases from V and 1 from J; bases not matched to a gene: 7. Germline V lookup: CDR1 MDHEN, CDR2 SYDVKM. The CDR3 runs to 14 residues. This chain's CDR3 is CASKIAGVSYEQYF. In nucleotides, the CDR3 is TGTGCCAGCAAAATTGCGGGGGTGTCCTACGAGCAGTACTTC.